The clone carrying this T cell receptor beta chain was found a few times. The data are from a study of early T cells in non-severe SARS-CoV-2 infection. Germline loops: CDR1 LGHDT, CDR2 YNNKEL (reference sequence). Trimming stripped 1 base from V and 4 bases from J, with 9 bases between. This CDR3 is 14 amino acids long. TCRdb itself ran the 5' RACE reads through MiXCR, one entry per CDR3 protein. This sample has tens of thousands of distinct CDR3 sequences; roughly a sixth occur once, and the top ten carry less than 15%. The clonotype comes from an adult who was a healthcare worker with PCR-confirmed SARS-CoV-2 infection or an uninfected control (not recorded which). The chain has TRBV3-1 and TRBJ2-3; possibly TRBD1 for D (5 bases). Sequenced: whole blood. The CDR3: CASSQVPGSDTQYF. CDR3 coding DNA: TGTGCCAGCAGCCAAGTCCCAGGGTCAGATACGCAGTATTTT.